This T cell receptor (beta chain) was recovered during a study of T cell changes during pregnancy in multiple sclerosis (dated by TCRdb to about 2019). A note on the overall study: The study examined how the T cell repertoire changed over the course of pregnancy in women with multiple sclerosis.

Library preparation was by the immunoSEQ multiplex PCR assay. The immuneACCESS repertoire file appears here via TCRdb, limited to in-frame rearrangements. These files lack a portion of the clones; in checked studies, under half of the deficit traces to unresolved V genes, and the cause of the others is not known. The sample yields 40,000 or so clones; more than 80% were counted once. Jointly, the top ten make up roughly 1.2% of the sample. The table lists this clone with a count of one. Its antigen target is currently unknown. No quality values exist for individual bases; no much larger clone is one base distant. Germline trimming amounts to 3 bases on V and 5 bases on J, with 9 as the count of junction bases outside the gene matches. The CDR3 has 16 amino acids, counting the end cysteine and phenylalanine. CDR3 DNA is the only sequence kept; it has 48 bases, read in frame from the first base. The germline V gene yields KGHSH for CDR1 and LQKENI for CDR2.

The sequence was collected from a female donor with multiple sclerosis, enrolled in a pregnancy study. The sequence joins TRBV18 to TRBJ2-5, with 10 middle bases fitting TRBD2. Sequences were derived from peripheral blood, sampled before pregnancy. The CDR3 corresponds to CASSPGIAGGSETQYF. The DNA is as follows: TGTGCCAGCTCACCTGGGATAGCGGGAGGTTCGGAGACCCAGTACTTC.